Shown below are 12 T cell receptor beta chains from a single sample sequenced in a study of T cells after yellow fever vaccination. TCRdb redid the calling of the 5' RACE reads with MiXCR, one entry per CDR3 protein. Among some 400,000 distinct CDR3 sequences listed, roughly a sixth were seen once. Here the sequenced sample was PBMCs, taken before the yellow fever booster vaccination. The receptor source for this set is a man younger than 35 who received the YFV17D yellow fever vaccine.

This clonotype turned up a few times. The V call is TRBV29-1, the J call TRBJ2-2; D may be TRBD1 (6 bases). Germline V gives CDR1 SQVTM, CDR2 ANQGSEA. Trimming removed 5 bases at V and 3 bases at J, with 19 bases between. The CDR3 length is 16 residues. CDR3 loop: CSVMGPVQGHTGELFF. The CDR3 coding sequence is TGCAGCGTTATGGGCCCCGTTCAGGGGCACACCGGGGAGCTGTTTTTT.

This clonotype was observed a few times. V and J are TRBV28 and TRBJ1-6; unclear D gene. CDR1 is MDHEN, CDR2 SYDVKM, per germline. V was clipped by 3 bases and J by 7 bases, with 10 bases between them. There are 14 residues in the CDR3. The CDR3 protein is CASSLPHNNSPLHF. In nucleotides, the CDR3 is TGTGCCAGCAGTTTGCCGCATAACAATTCACCCCTCCACTTT.

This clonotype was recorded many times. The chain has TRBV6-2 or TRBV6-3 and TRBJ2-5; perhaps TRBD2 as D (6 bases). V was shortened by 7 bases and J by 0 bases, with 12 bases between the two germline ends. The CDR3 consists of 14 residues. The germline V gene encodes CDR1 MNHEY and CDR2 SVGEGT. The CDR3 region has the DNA TGTGCCAGCACCCAGACGGGGGACCAAGAGACCCAGTACTTC. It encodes CASTQTGDQETQYF.

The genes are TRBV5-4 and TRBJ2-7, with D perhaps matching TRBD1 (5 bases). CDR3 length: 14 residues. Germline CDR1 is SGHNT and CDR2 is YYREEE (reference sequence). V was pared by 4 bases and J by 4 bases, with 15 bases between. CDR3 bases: TGTGCCAGCAGCCCCGACTTGGGGCAATACGAGCAGTACGTC. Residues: CASSPDLGQYEQYV.

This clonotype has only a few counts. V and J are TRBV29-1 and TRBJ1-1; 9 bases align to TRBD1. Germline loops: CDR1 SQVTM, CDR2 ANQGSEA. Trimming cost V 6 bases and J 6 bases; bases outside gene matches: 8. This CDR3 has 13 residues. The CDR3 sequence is CSVGQGPTSEAFF. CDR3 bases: TGCAGCGTGGGACAGGGCCCGACCTCTGAAGCTTTCTTT.

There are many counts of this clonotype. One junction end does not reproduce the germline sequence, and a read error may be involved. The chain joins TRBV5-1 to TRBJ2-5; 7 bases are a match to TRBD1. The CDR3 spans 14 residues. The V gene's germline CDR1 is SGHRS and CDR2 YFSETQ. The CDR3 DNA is TGTGCCAGCAGTCCGTGGACAGGCCAAGAGACCCAGTACTTC. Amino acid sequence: CASSPWTGQETQYF.

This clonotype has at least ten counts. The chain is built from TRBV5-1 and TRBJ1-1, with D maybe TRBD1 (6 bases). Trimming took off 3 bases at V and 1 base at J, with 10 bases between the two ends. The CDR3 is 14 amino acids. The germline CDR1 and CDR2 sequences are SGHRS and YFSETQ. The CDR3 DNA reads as TGCGCCAGCAGCTCCGGACAGCCGAACACTGAAGCTTTCTTT. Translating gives CASSSGQPNTEAFF.

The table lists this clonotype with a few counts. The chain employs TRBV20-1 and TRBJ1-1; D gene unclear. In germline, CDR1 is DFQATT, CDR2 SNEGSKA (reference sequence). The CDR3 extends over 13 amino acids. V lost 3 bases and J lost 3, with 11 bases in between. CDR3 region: CSASPRAHTEAFF. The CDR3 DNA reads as TGCAGTGCTAGTCCAAGGGCCCACACTGAAGCTTTCTTT.

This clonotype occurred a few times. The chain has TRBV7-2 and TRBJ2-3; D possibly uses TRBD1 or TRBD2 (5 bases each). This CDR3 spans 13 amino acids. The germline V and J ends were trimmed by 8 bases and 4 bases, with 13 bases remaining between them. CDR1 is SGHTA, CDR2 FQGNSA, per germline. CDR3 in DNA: TGTGCCAGCGGGTCCGGGGCCCCAGATACGCAGTATTTT. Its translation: CASGSGAPDTQYF.

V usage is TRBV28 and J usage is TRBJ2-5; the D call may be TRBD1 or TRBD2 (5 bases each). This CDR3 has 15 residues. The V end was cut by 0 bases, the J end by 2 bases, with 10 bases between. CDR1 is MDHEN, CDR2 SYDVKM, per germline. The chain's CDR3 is CASSLWGRQQETQYF. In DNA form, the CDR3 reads TGTGCCAGCAGTTTATGGGGACGGCAACAAGAGACCCAGTACTTC.

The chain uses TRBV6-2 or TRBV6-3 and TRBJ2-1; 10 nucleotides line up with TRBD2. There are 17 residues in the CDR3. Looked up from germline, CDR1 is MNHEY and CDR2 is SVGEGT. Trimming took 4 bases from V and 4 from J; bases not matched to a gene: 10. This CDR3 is CASSFDIAGGLYNEQFF. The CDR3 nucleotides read TGTGCCAGCAGTTTCGATATAGCGGGGGGTTTGTACAATGAGCAGTTCTTC.

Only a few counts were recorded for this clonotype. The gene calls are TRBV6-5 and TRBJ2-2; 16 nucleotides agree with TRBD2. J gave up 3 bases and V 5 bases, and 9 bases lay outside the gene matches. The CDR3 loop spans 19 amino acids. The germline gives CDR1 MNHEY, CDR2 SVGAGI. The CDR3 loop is CASSTPGLAGGPDTGELFF. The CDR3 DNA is TGTGCCAGCAGTACCCCGGGACTAGCGGGGGGGCCGGACACCGGGGAGCTGTTTTTT.